The next 8 T cell receptor beta chains were all read from a single sample in a study of cytomegalovirus exposure and HLA in healthy donors. PCR employed 60 Vbeta and 13 Jbeta primers. Sequencing used immunoSEQ multiplex PCR; TCRdb keeps in-frame clones, though not all of them. The sample lists roughly 150,000 clones, around 80% seen once, with around 5.4% in the top ten. The specimen sequenced was PBMCs. These receptors were collected from a man aged 25 to 40 in good health and CMV-seropositive.

This clone was picked up one time. This sequence joins TRBV7-9 and TRBJ1-2; TRBD1 might be the D (5 bases). Trimming left V 1 base short and J 3 bases short, with 15 bases between. The CDR3 runs to 16 residues. The germline CDR1 and CDR2 sequences are SEHNR and FQNEAQ (reference sequence). The CDR3 sequence: CASSLGGSGSDYGYTF. The CDR3 DNA follows: TGTGCCAGCAGCTTAGGGGGATCAGGGTCGGACTATGGCTACACCTTC. Filled out from reference TRBV7-9 and TRBJ1-2, the complete variable domain reads DTGVSQNPRHKITKRGQNVTFRCDPISEHNRLYWYRQTLGQGPEFLTYFQNEAQLEKSRLLSDRFSAERPKGSFSTLEIQRTEQGDSAMYLCASSLGGSGSDYGYTFGSGTRLTVV.

The J gene is TRBJ1-6, the V gene TRBV18; weak D call: TRBD1 (5 bases). Trimming left V 1 base short and J 2 bases short, with 6 bases between. This CDR3 contains 15 residues. CDR1 is KGHSH, CDR2 LQKENI, per germline. The CDR3 region is CASSPQGTYNSPLHF. CDR3 in DNA: TGTGCCAGCTCACCACAGGGGACCTATAATTCACCCCTCCACTTT.

This clone was counted once. The chain has TRBV5-1 and TRBJ2-3, with 8 bases lining up with TRBD2. The CDR3 sequence is 16 residues long. Germline trimming cut 0 bases from V and 6 bases from J; bases unmatched to any gene: 9. Germline CDR1 is SGHRS and CDR2 is YFSETQ. DNA of the CDR3: TGCGCCAGCAGCTTGGCCGGGGGGGAGGGCCGGGATACGCAGTATTTT. Translation gives CASSLAGGEGRDTQYF.

The chain employs TRBV2 and TRBJ2-3; 16 bases line up with TRBD2. Germline V lookup: CDR1 SNHLY, CDR2 FYNNEI. This CDR3 region has 16 residues. V shed 7 bases and J 5 bases; nucleotides not matched to a gene: 6. CDR3 DNA: TGTGCCAGCATAGGGACTAGCGGGGGGGCCATAGATACGCAGTATTTT. This sequence encodes CASIGTSGGAIDTQYF.

The V gene is TRBV28, the J gene TRBJ2-3; 7 bases align to TRBD2. The CDR3 extends over 17 amino acids. Germline values: CDR1 MDHEN, CDR2 SYDVKM. With 5 bases clipped from V and 4 bases from J, the junction kept 15 bases outside the gene matches. The CDR3 spells CASSPQILAGVADTQYF. CDR3 in DNA: TGTGCCAGCAGTCCTCAAATATTAGCGGGTGTTGCAGATACGCAGTATTTT. Supplemented by reference TRBV28 and TRBJ2-3, the full variable domain reads DVKVTQSSRYLVKRTGEKVFLECVQDMDHENMFWYRQDPGLGLRLIYFSYDVKMKEKGDIPEGYSVSREKKERFSLILESASTNQTSMYLCASSPQILAGVADTQYFGPGTRLTVL.

The chain carries TRBV28 and TRBJ2-7; 8 bases fit TRBD1. Germline assignment: CDR1 MDHEN and CDR2 SYDVKM. The CDR3 has 14 residues. Trimming removed 3 bases from V and 4 bases from J; junction bases left unmatched: 5. The CDR3 region is CASSFMTGDYEQYF. CDR3 DNA sequence: TGTGCCAGCAGTTTCATGACAGGGGATTACGAGCAGTACTTC.

This clone has just a few counts. The chain combines TRBV19 with TRBJ2-7; perhaps TRBD1 as D (6 bases). Per germline, CDR1 LNHDA and CDR2 SQIVND (reference sequence). The CDR3 loop spans 15 amino acids. The V gene lost 4 bases and the J gene lost 7 bases, with 20 bases spanning the gap. The DNA for the CDR3 is TGTGCCAGTAGTAGCCCCCAGGGGCCCTTCTGGGAGCAGTACTTC. Protein sequence: CASSSPQGPFWEQYF.

This chain links TRBV19 with TRBJ2-3; 9 bases are a match to TRBD2. The V segment lost 1 base and the J segment 6 bases; nucleotides outside the gene matches: 8. The CDR3 loop spans 16 amino acids. The germline V gene encodes CDR1 LNHDA and CDR2 SQIVND (reference sequence). The CDR3 DNA follows: TGTGCCAGTAGTATAGCTAGCGGGGAGCCGGGTGATACGCAGTATTTT. It translates to CASSIASGEPGDTQYF.